The next 21 T cell receptor beta chains were all read from a single sample in a study of T cell repertoires in cytomegalovirus infection. A single record per CDR3 protein comes from TCRdb applying MiXCR to the reads. Of 700,000 to 850,000 distinct CDR3 sequences in the sample, approximately 29% were seen once. What these receptors recognize is not known. Sequenced material: cultured CD8+ T cells from PBMCs, taken from culture after CMV antigen stimulation. Receptors were obtained from a human donor in good health (CMV status not recorded). Some clones in this sample may be carry-over from other donors' samples.

V gene TRBV7-4 combines with J gene TRBJ1-3, with 8 bases lining up with TRBD1. The germline V gene encodes CDR1 SGHVT and CDR2 SQSDAQ. The V and J ends lost 1 base and 3 bases, in that order; junction bases with no gene match: 8. This CDR3 region has 17 residues. Here the CDR3 DNA reads TGTGCCAGCAGCTTAGACCTGACAGGGGACTTTGGAAACACCATATATTTT. It yields the protein CASSLDLTGDFGNTIYF.

There are a few counts of this clonotype. V and J are TRBV4-3 and TRBJ2-7; no firm D call. The germline CDR1 and CDR2 sequences are LGHNA and YSLEER. This CDR3 comprises 14 residues. The germline V and J ends were trimmed by 0 bases and 0 bases, with 6 bases remaining between them. DNA for the CDR3: TGCGCCAGCAGCCAAGATGTGGGCTCCTACGAGCAGTACGTC. Translation gives CASSQDVGSYEQYV.

The count of this clonotype is one. An end of the junction differs from the germline gene, which may be a read error. The chain has TRBV7-8 and TRBJ2-3; D may match TRBD1 or TRBD2 (6 bases each). CDR3 length: 16 amino acids. Germline V gene lookup returns CDR1 SGHVS and CDR2 FQNEAQ. The CDR3 region is CVSSLEVGGVTDTQYF. CDR3 in DNA: TGTGTCAGCAGCTTAGAGGTGGGGGGCGTTACAGATACGCAGTATTTT.

V is TRBV7-6 and J is TRBJ2-3; 10 bases line up with TRBD2. CDR3 length: 20 amino acids. J lost 2 bases, V lost 4 bases, and 18 bases had no gene match. The germline gives CDR1 SGHVS, CDR2 FNYEAQ. This CDR3 reads CASSSRGSGGTNPHTDTQYF. CDR3 sequence (DNA): TGTGCCAGCAGCTCCCGAGGTAGCGGGGGGACTAACCCCCACACAGATACGCAGTATTTT.

In its sample, this clonotype was seen many times. The chain carries TRBV2 and TRBJ1-2, with 8 positions matching TRBD1. V lost 7 bases to trimming and J lost 4 bases; unmatched junction nucleotides: 14. The germline V gene encodes CDR1 SNHLY and CDR2 FYNNEI. The CDR3 contains 16 residues. CDR3 in DNA: TGTGCCAGCAACTCACAGGGGGTTGGGCGCGGCTATGGCTACACCTTC. Its translation is CASNSQGVGRGYGYTF.

V is TRBV6-5 and J is TRBJ1-1; D remains unclear. Trimming removed 2 bases at V and 1 base at J, with 11 bases between. Germline V CDR1 and CDR2: MNHEY, SVGAGI. The CDR3 consists of 15 residues. The CDR3 DNA sequence: TGTGCCAGCAGTTACGGACGTCTGGGGAACACTGAAGCTTTCTTT. As protein: CASSYGRLGNTEAFF.

V usage is TRBV29-1 and J usage is TRBJ2-1, with D maybe TRBD2 (5 bases). Trimming shortened V by 7 bases and J by 5 bases, and 9 bases separated the two germline ends. This CDR3 is built from 11 residues. Germline values: CDR1 SQVTM, CDR2 ANQGSEA. In DNA form, the CDR3 reads TGCAGCGGCGCCGGGGACAATGAGCAGTTCTTC. As protein: CSGAGDNEQFF.

V usage is TRBV6-5 and J usage is TRBJ2-5, with a weak D call TRBD2 (5 bases). Germline assignment: CDR1 MNHEY and CDR2 SVGAGI. Trimming removed 2 bases at V and 1 base at J, with 8 bases between. This CDR3 is 14 amino acids long. The CDR3 loop is CASSYEGTQETQYF. CDR3 in DNA: TGTGCCAGCAGTTACGAGGGAACCCAAGAGACCCAGTACTTC.

The genes are TRBV20-1 and TRBJ2-2; D possibly matches TRBD1 or TRBD2 (5 bases each). Germline assignment: CDR1 DFQATT and CDR2 SNEGSKA (reference sequence). Between the trimmed V and J ends, which lost 0 bases and 6 bases, there was a span of 14 bases. The CDR3 covers 15 residues. CDR3 in DNA: TGCAGTGCTAGAGACTCTAAACGGGGCTCCGGGGAGCTGTTTTTT. Translated, it gives CSARDSKRGSGELFF.

Regarding this clonotype: A much larger clone differs by one base, so this may be a read error. V usage is TRBV12-3 or TRBV12-4 and J usage is TRBJ2-4; D gene uncertain. The length of the CDR3 is 18 residues. The CDR3 DNA is TGTGTCAGCAGTTTCGAGACGTCGCAAAGCTTAGCCAAAAACATTCAGTACTTC. Translated: CVSSFETSQSLAKNIQYF.

Details on this clonotype: A single base separates this from a much larger clone, so it may be a read error. The chain couples TRBV4-2 to TRBJ2-3, with 7 positions matching TRBD1. Germline CDR1 and CDR2: LGHNA and YNFKEQ. This CDR3 spans 14 amino acids. The DNA for the CDR3 is TGTACCAGCAGCCAAGAAGGGGGCCCAGATACGCAGTATTTT. Translated, it gives CTSSQEGGPDTQYF.

The sample holds a few counts of this clonotype. A much larger clone differs from this one at a single base, so this may be a read error. The V gene is TRBV7-9, the J gene TRBJ1-1; perhaps TRBD1 as D (5 bases). V lost 1 base and J 5 bases, leaving 8 bases between the germline ends. The CDR3 covers 13 residues. Germline CDR1 reads SEHNR; CDR2 reads FQNEAQ (reference sequence). CDR3 region: CASSLGRETEAFF. CDR3 DNA sequence: TGTGCCAGCAGCTTAGGCAGGGAAACTGAAGCTTTCTTT.

The V gene is TRBV12-3 or TRBV12-4, the J gene TRBJ2-7; D is undetermined. V lost 4 bases and J lost 5, with 9 bases in between. The CDR3 runs to 12 residues. In DNA, the CDR3 is TGTGCCAGCAGTTCTCCCACCCACGAGCAGTACTTC. Its protein is CASSSPTHEQYF.

V and J are TRBV7-9 and TRBJ2-7; D gene uncertain. Per germline, CDR1 SEHNR and CDR2 FQNEAQ (reference sequence). V lost 4 bases and J lost 5, with 9 bases in between. This CDR3 has 12 residues. The CDR3 nucleotides are TGTGCCAGCAGCTCAAGCCCCCACGAGCAGTACTTC. It is translated as CASSSSPHEQYF.

In the case of this clonotype: A much larger clone is a single base away; this may be a read error. This sequence joins TRBV7-2 and TRBJ1-2, with D uncertain. The CDR3 extends over 12 amino acids. CDR1 is SGHTA, CDR2 FQGNSA, per germline. The CDR3 nucleotides read TGTGTCAGCAGCTTAGGCACCTATGGCTACACCTTC. Translating it yields CVSSLGTYGYTF.

This chain joins TRBV7-2 and TRBJ1-1; D not certain. TRBJ1-6 explains the end of the DNA better; the J call may be wrong. The CDR3 spans 10 residues. The germline CDR1 and CDR2 sequences are SGHTA and FQGNSA. The CDR3 DNA reads as TGTGCCAGCATCAAAGACGGGCTCCACTTT. It encodes CASIKDGLHF.

This clonotype occurred many times. This chain uses TRBV7-2 with TRBJ2-5, with D maybe TRBD1 (6 bases). Germline CDR1 is SGHTA and CDR2 is FQGNSA. This CDR3 comprises 13 residues. The CDR3 sequence is CANRVEGRETQYF. The CDR3 nucleotides are TGTGCGAACAGGGTTGAAGGGCGGGAGACCCAGTACTTC.

A few counts support this clonotype. This chain uses TRBV7-9 with TRBJ1-2, with a possible D match to TRBD1 (6 bases). The CDR3 spans 14 residues. Germline loops: CDR1 SEHNR, CDR2 FQNEAQ (reference sequence). Deletions cut 5 bases from V and 5 bases from J, with 15 bases between. CDR3 coding DNA: TGTGCCAGCAGCGGGAGGGGGGCTTCATATGGCTACACCTTC. Residues: CASSGRGASYGYTF.

The count of this clonotype is one. The chain recombines TRBV27 with TRBJ2-1; D gene ambiguous. Between the trimmed V and J ends, which lost 4 bases and 10 bases, there was a span of 8 bases. CDR3 length: 11 residues. Germline CDR1 reads MNHEY; CDR2 reads SMNVEV (reference sequence). The CDR3 is CASSSPREQFF. CDR3 nucleotides: TGTGCCAGCAGTTCGCCGCGGGAGCAGTTCTTC.

Ten or more counts support this clonotype. The chain joins TRBV7-6 to TRBJ2-3; D is uncertain. CDR3 size: 12 residues. Germline V gene lookup returns CDR1 SGHVS and CDR2 FNYEAQ. The V and J ends lost 4 bases and 2 bases respectively, with 4 bases between them. DNA of the CDR3: TGTGCCAGCAGCTCCTTCACAGATACGCAGTATTTT. Translating it yields CASSSFTDTQYF.

The chain couples TRBV5-3 to TRBJ1-2; no clear D. TRBV5-3 counts as an open reading frame of uncertain function. The CDR3 consists of 13 residues. Trimming pared 7 bases from V and 2 bases from J, leaving 12 bases between. The CDR3 reads CARYLRLNYGYTF. The CDR3, as DNA: TGTGCCAGATACCTCCGATTAAACTATGGCTACACCTTC.